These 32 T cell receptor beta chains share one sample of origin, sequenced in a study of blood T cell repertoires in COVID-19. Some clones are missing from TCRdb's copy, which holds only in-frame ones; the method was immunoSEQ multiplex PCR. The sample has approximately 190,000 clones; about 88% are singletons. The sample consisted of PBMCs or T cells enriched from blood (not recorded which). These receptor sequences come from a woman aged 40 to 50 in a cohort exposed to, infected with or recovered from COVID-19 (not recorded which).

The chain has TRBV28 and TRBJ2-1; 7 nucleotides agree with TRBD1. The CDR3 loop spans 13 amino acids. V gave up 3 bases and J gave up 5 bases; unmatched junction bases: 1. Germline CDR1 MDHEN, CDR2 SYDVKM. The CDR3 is CASSFRGHNEQFF. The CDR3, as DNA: TGTGCCAGCAGTTTTAGGGGGCACAATGAGCAGTTCTTC. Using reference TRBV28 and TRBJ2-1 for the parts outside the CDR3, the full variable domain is DVKVTQSSRYLVKRTGEKVFLECVQDMDHENMFWYRQDPGLGLRLIYFSYDVKMKEKGDIPEGYSVSREKKERFSLILESASTNQTSMYLCASSFRGHNEQFFGPGTRLTVL.

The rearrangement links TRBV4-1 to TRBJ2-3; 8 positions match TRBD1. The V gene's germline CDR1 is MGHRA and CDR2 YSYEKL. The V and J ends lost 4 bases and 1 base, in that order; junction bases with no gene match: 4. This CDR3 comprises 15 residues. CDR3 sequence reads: CASSLGQGRTDTQYF. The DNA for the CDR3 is TGCGCCAGCAGCCTCGGACAGGGACGCACAGATACGCAGTATTTT.

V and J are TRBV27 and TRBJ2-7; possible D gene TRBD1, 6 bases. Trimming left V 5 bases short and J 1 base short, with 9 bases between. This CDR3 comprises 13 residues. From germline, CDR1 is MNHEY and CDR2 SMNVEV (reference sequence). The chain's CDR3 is CASSRTDSYEQYF. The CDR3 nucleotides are TGTGCCAGCAGTCGGACAGATTCCTACGAGCAGTACTTC.

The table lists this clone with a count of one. In DNA form, the CDR3 reads TGTGCCAGCAGCGTAAAAGTTATCAGTACGCAGTATTTT. Translation: CASSVKVISTQYF. The chain employs TRBV9 and TRBJ2-3; no definite D call. The germline gives CDR1 SGDLS, CDR2 YYNGEE. This CDR3 contains 13 residues. V shed 1 base and J shed 8 bases, with 11 bases lying between them. Full variable domain (outside the CDR3, taken from reference TRBV9 and TRBJ2-3): DSGVTQTPKHLITATGQRVTLRCSPRSGDLSVYWYQQSLDQGLQFLIQYYNGEERAKGNILERFSAQQFPDLHSELNLSSLELGDSALYFCASSVKVISTQYFGPGTRLTVL.

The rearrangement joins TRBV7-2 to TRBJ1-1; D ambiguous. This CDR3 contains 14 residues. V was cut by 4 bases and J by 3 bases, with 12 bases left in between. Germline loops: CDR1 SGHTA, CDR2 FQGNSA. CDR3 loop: CASSSLTEYTEAFF. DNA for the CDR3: TGTGCCAGCAGCTCCCTGACGGAGTACACTGAAGCTTTCTTT.

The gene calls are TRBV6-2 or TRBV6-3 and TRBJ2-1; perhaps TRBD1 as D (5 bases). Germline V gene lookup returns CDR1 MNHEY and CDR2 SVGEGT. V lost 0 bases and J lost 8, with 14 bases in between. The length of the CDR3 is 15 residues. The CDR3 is CASSYSSDTYHEQFF. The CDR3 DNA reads TGTGCCAGCAGTTACTCTTCGGACACGTACCATGAGCAGTTCTTC.

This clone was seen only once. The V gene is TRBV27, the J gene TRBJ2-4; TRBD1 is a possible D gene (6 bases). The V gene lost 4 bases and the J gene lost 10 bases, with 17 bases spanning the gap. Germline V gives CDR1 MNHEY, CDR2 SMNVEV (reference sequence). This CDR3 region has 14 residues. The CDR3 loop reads CASSSLTGSAIQYF. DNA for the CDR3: TGTGCCAGCAGTTCCCTTACAGGGTCTGCTATTCAGTACTTC.

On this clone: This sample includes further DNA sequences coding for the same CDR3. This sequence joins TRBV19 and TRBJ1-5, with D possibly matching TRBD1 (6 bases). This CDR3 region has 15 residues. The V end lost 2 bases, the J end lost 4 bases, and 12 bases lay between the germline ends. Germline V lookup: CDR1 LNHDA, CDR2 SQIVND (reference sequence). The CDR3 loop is CASSISGAPNQPQHF. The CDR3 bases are TGTGCCAGTAGTATATCAGGGGCCCCGAATCAGCCCCAGCATTTT. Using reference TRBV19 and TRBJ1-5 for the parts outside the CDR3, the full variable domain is DGGITQSPKYLFRKEGQNVTLSCEQNLNHDAMYWYRQDPGQGLRLIYYSQIVNDFQKGDIAEGYSVSREKKESFPLTVTSAQKNPTAFYLCASSISGAPNQPQHFGDGTRLSIL.

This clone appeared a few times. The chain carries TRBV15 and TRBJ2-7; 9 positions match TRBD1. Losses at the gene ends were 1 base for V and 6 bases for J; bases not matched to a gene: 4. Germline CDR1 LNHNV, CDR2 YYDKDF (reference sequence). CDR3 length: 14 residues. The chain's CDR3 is CATSRVEGQGEQYF. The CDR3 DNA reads TGTGCCACCAGCAGAGTAGAGGGACAGGGCGAGCAGTACTTC.

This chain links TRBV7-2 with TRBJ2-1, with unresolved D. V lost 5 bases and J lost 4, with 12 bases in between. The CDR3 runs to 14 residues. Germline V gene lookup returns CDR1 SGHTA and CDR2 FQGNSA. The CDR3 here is CASSLEAGYNEQFF. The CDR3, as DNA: TGTGCCAGCAGCCTAGAAGCCGGGTACAATGAGCAGTTCTTC.

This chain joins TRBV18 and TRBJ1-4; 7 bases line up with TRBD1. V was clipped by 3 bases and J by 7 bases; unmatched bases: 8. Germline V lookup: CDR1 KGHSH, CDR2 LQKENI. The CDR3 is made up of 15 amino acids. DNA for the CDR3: TGTGCCAGCTCACCCTATACAGGGGTCGGTGAAAAACTGTTTTTT. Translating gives CASSPYTGVGEKLFF.

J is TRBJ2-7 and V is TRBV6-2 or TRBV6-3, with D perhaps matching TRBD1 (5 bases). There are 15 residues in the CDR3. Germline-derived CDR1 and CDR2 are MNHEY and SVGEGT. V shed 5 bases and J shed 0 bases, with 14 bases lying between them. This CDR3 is CASSIVGGASYEQYF. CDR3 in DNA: TGTGCCAGCAGTATCGTGGGTGGGGCCTCCTACGAGCAGTACTTC.

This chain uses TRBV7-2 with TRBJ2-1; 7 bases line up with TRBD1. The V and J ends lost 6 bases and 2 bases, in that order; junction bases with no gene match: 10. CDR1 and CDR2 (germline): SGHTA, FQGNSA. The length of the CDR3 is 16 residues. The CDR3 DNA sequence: TGTGCCAGCAGTTATTCCGACAGGGACCCCTACAATGAGCAGTTCTTC. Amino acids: CASSYSDRDPYNEQFF. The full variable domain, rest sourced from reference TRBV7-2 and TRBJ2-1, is GAGVSQSPSNKVTEKGKDVELRCDPISGHTALYWYRQSLGQGLEFLIYFQGNSAPDKSGLPSDRFSAERTGGSVSTLTIQRTQQEDSAVYLCASSYSDRDPYNEQFFGPGTRLTVL.

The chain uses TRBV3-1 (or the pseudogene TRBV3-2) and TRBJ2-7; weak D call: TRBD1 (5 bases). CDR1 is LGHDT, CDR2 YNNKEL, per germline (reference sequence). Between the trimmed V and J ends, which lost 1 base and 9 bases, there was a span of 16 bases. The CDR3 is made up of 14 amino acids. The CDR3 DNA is TGTGCCAGCAGCCAAGTGGAAGGGGCCTTTGGGCAGTACTTC. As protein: CASSQVEGAFGQYF.

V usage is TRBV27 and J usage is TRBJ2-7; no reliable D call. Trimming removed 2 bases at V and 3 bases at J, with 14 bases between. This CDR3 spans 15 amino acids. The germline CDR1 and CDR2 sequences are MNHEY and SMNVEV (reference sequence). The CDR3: CASSLPGYNRYEQYF. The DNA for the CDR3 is TGTGCCAGCAGTTTACCGGGTTATAACCGCTACGAGCAGTACTTC.

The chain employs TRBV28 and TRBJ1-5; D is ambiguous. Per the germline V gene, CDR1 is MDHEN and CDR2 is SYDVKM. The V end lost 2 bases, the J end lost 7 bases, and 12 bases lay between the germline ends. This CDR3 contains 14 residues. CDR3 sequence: CASSLKASAQPQHF. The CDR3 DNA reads TGTGCCAGCAGTTTAAAGGCCAGCGCGCAGCCCCAGCATTTT. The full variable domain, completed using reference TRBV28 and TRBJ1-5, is DVKVTQSSRYLVKRTGEKVFLECVQDMDHENMFWYRQDPGLGLRLIYFSYDVKMKEKGDIPEGYSVSREKKERFSLILESASTNQTSMYLCASSLKASAQPQHFGDGTRLSIL.

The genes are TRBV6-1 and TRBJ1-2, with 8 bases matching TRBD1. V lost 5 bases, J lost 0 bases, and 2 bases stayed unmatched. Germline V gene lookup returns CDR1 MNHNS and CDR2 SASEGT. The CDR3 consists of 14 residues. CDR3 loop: CASSPTGANYGYTF. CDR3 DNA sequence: TGTGCCAGCAGTCCGACAGGGGCTAACTATGGCTACACCTTC.

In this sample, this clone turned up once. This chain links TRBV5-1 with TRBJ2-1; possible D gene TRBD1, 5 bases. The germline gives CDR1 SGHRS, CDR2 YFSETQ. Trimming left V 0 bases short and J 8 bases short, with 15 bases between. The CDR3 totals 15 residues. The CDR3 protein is CASSLGQGMGDEQFF. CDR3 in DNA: TGCGCCAGCAGCTTGGGGCAGGGAATGGGCGATGAGCAGTTCTTC.

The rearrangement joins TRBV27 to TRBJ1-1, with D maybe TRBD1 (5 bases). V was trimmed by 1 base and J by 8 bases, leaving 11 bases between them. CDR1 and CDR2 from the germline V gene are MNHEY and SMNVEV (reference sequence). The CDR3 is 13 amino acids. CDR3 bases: TGTGCCAGCAGTTTATATGGGGCGGCCGAAGCTTTCTTT. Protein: CASSLYGAAEAFF.

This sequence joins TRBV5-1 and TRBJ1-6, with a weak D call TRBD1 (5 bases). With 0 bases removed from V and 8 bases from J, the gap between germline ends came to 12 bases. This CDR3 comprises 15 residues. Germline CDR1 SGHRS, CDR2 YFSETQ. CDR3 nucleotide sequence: TGCGCCAGCAGCTTGGAAGGGGCAAGAGATTCACCCCTCCACTTT. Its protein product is CASSLEGARDSPLHF.

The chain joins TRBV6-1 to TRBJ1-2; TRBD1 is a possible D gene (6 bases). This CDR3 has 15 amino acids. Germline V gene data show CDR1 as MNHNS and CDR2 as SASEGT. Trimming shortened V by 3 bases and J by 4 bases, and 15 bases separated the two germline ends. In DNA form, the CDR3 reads TGTGCCAGCAGTGATGGGCAGGGGTTATCCTATGGCTACACCTTC. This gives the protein CASSDGQGLSYGYTF.

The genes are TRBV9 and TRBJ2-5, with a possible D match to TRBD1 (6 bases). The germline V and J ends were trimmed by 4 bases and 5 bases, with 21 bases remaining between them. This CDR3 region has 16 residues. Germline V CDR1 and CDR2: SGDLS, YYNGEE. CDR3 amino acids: CASSPRDNFRSETQYF. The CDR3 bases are TGTGCCAGCAGCCCTAGGGACAACTTCCGTTCCGAGACCCAGTACTTC.

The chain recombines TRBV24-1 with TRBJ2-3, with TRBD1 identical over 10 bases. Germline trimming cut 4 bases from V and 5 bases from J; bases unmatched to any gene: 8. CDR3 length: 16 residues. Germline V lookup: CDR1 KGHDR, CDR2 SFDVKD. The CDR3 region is CATSETTGGGLDTQYF. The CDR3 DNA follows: TGTGCCACCAGTGAAACGACAGGGGGCGGTTTAGATACGCAGTATTTT.

The chain's CDR3 is CASVTGSTYGYTF. As DNA, the CDR3 is TGTGCCAGCGTCACAGGGAGCACTTATGGCTACACCTTC. The chain uses TRBV2 and TRBJ1-2, with a weak D call TRBD1 (6 bases). This CDR3 region has 13 residues. Germline assignment: CDR1 SNHLY and CDR2 FYNNEI. Deletions cut 8 bases from V and 5 bases from J, with 15 bases between. The full variable domain, its missing parts supplied by reference TRBV2 and TRBJ1-2, is EPEVTQTPSHQVTQMGQEVILRCVPISNHLYFYWYRQILGQKVEFLVSFYNNEISEKSEIFDDQFSVERPDGSNFTLKIRSTKLEDSAMYFCASVTGSTYGYTFGSGTRLTVV.

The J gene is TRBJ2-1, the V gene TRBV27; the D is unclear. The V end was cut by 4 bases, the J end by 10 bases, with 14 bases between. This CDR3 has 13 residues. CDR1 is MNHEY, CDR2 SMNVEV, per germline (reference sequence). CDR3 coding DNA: TGTGCCAGCAGTTCACTACTGGATGGGGAGCAGTTCTTC. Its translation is CASSSLLDGEQFF.

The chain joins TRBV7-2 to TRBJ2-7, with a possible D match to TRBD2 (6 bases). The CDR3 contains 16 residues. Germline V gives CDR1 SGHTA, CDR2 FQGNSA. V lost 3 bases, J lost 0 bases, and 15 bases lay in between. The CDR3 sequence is CASSLGAGYSSYEQYF. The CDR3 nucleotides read TGTGCCAGCAGCTTGGGTGCGGGGTATAGCTCCTACGAGCAGTACTTC.

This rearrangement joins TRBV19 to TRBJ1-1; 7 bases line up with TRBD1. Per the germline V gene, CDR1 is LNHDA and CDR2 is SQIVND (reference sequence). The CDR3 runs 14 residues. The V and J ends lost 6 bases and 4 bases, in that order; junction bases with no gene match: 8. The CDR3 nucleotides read TGTGCCAGTAGCCTACAGGGGTCTGTCACTGAAGCTTTCTTT. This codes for CASSLQGSVTEAFF.

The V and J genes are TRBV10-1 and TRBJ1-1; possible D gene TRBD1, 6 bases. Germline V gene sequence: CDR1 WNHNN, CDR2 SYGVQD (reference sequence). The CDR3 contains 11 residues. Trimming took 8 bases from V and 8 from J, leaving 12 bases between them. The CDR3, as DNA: TGCGCCAGCGGAACCGGGACAGAAGCTTTCTTT. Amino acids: CASGTGTEAFF.

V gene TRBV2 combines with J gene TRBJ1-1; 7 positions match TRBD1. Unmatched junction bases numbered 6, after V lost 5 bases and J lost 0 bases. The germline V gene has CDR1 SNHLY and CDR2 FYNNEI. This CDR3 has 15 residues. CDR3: CASSNIQGMNTEAFF. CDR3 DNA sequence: TGTGCCAGCAGTAACATACAGGGGATGAACACTGAAGCTTTCTTT. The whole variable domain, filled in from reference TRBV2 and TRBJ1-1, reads EPEVTQTPSHQVTQMGQEVILRCVPISNHLYFYWYRQILGQKVEFLVSFYNNEISEKSEIFDDQFSVERPDGSNFTLKIRSTKLEDSAMYFCASSNIQGMNTEAFFGQGTRLTVV.

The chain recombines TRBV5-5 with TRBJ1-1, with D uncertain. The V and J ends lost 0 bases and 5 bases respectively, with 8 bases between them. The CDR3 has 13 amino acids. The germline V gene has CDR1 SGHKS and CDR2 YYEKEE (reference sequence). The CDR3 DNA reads TGTGCCAGCAGCTTGGCTTCGGGGACTGAAGCTTTCTTT. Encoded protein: CASSLASGTEAFF.

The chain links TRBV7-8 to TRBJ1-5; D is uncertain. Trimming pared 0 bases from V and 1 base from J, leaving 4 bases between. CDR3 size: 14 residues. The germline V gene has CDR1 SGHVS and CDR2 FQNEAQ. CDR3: CASSLAQSNQPQHF. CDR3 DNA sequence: TGTGCCAGCAGCTTAGCACAGAGCAATCAGCCCCAGCATTTT.

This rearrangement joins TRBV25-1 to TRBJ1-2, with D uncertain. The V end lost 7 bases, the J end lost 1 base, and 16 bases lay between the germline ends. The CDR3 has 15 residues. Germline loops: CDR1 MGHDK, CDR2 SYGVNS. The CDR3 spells CASTRERSINYGYTF. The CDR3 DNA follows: TGTGCCAGCACCCGGGAGAGGAGTATTAACTATGGCTACACCTTC.